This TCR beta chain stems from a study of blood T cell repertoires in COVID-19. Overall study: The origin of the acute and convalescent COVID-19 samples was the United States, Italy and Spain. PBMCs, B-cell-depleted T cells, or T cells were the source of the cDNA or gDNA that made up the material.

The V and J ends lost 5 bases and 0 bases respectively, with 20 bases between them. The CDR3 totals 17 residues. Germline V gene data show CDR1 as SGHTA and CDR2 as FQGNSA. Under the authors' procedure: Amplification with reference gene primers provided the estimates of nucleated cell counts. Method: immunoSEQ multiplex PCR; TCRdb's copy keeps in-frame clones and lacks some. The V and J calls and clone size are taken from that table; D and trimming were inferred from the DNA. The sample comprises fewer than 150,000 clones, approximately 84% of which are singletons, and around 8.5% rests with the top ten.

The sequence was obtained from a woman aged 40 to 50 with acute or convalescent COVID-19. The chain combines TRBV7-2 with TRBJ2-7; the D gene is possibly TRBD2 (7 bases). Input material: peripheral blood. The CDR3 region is CASSRRSGGLSSYEQYF. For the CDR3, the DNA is TGTGCCAGCAGCCGCCGCTCGGGGGGCCTAAGCTCCTACGAGCAGTACTTC.